The following is a T cell receptor (beta chain) sequence with its context. V was clipped by 2 bases and J by 4 bases, with 18 bases between them. Germline CDR1 reads SGHKS; CDR2 reads YYEKEE (reference sequence). This CDR3 region has 16 residues. The data stem from a study of control samples from healthy donors and cancer patients. Data came from immunoSEQ multiplex PCR; TCRdb stores just in-frame clones and leaves some out. The table includes 25,000 to 30,000 clones, around nine tenths detected once. This sequence originates from a woman aged 40 to 50 with lung cancer. J is TRBJ1-2 and V is TRBV5-5, with TRBD1 as a possible D gene (6 bases). Sequenced sample: PBMCs. The CDR3 here is CASSFPSGQRGYGYTF. DNA of the CDR3: TGTGCCAGCAGCTTCCCATCCGGACAGCGTGGCTATGGCTACACCTTC.